A single count supports the clone carrying this TCR beta chain. Its cognate antigen is unknown. This sample stems from a study of graft-versus-host responses after intestinal transplantation. Whole-study results and caveats: Researchers found peak circulating GvH clone levels linked to early post-transplant HvG declines.

With V trimmed by 1 base and J by 0 bases, 0 bases remained unmatched. Per the germline V gene, CDR1 is SGHNT and CDR2 is YENEEA. This CDR3 is built from 16 residues. Assay used: immunoSEQ multiplex PCR; TCRdb lists only in-frame clones, some missing. The sample contains more than 20,000 clones, 70% to 90% of which appear only once. V is TRBV11-3 and J is TRBJ2-3; 11 nucleotides line up with TRBD2. The origin of this receptor is a human patient who received an intestinal transplant, so some T cells may come from the graft donor. Material: PBMCs, obtained 463 days after intestinal transplant. The CDR3 reads CASSLGLAGSTDTQYF. The CDR3 nucleotides read TGTGCCAGCAGCTTAGGACTAGCGGGAAGCACAGATACGCAGTATTTT.